This TCR beta chain is drawn from a study of blood T cell repertoires in COVID-19. About the study: Acute and convalescent COVID-19 samples came from the United States, Italy and Spain. The cDNA or gDNA used as material had been derived from T cells, B-cell-depleted T cells, or PBMCs.

In the authors' methods: Reference gene primer amplification yielded estimated nucleated cell counts. Assay used: immunoSEQ multiplex PCR; TCRdb lists only in-frame clones, some missing. That table supplies the V and J calls and clone size; D and trimming were determined from the DNA. The sample lists roughly 120,000 clones, more than 90% occurring once. V was trimmed by 6 bases and J by 5 bases, leaving 8 bases between them. This CDR3 has 12 amino acids. The sequence came from a man aged 50 to 60 with active COVID-19. The chain links TRBV12-3 or TRBV12-4 to TRBJ2-1; perhaps TRBD2 as D (6 bases). Source material: peripheral blood. CDR3 bases: TGTGCCAGCAGCCGGACTAACAATGAGCAGTTCTTC. Translating it yields CASSRTNNEQFF.